The 11 T cell receptor beta chains below come from one sample, sequenced in a study of cytomegalovirus exposure and HLA in healthy donors. It was with 60 Vbeta and 13 Jbeta primers that the PCR ran. Sequencing used immunoSEQ multiplex PCR; TCRdb keeps in-frame clones, though not all of them. The sample contains roughly 150,000 clones, roughly 79% of which appear only once. The specimen sequenced was PBMCs. All receptors come from a woman aged 40 to 49 in good health and CMV-seronegative.

The rearrangement links TRBV6-5 to TRBJ2-7; 10 nucleotides align to TRBD2. The germline CDR1 and CDR2 sequences are MNHEY and SVGAGI. The CDR3 runs 15 residues. V was clipped by 6 bases and J by 4 bases; unmatched bases: 9. CDR3 amino acids: CASSLSSGSPYEQYF. Written as DNA, the CDR3 is TGTGCCAGCAGCCTTTCTAGCGGGAGTCCGTACGAGCAGTACTTC.

V and J are TRBV12-5 and TRBJ1-4; D is uncertain. Trimming removed 0 bases from V and 4 bases from J, with 12 bases in between. Per the germline V gene, CDR1 is LGHNT and CDR2 is FRNRAP. This CDR3 has 16 amino acids. CDR3 DNA sequence: TGTGCTAGTGGTTTGGTACTAGGGTACAATAATGAAAAACTGTTTTTT. The encoded protein is CASGLVLGYNNEKLFF.

This chain links TRBV11-2 with TRBJ1-1, with TRBD1 identical over 7 bases. The CDR3 is made up of 12 amino acids. Germline loops: CDR1 SGHAT, CDR2 FQNNGV. V lost 1 base, J lost 10 bases, and 3 bases stayed unmatched. The CDR3 DNA reads as TGTGCCAGCAGCTTAGGGACAGGAAGAGCTTTCTTT. Its translation is CASSLGTGRAFF.

The chain employs TRBV19 and TRBJ1-1, with TRBD1 as a possible D gene (5 bases). CDR3 size: 14 residues. Germline V gene sequence: CDR1 LNHDA, CDR2 SQIVND (reference sequence). Trimming took off 5 bases at V and 1 base at J, with 11 bases between the two ends. CDR3 nucleotide sequence: TGTGCCAGTAGTTTCCGGACACCGAACACTGAAGCTTTCTTT. Translation gives CASSFRTPNTEAFF.

The rearrangement joins TRBV2 to TRBJ2-2; D gene uncertain. The V end was cut by 6 bases, the J end by 0 bases, with 5 bases between. Germline-derived CDR1 and CDR2 are SNHLY and FYNNEI. There are 13 residues in the CDR3. As DNA, the CDR3 is TGTGCCAGCAGCGAGACGAACACCGGGGAGCTGTTTTTT. This encodes CASSETNTGELFF.

The gene calls are TRBV19 and TRBJ2-3; TRBD2 aligns across 11 bases. Germline loops: CDR1 LNHDA, CDR2 SQIVND (reference sequence). The CDR3 consists of 16 residues. Losses at the gene ends were 3 bases for V and 6 bases for J; bases not matched to a gene: 8. CDR3 nucleotides: TGTGCCAGTAGTATCCCCCTAGCGGGAGGTGTCGATACGCAGTATTTT. Translation: CASSIPLAGGVDTQYF. Full variable domain (rest looked up from reference TRBV19 and TRBJ2-3): DGGITQSPKYLFRKEGQNVTLSCEQNLNHDAMYWYRQDPGQGLRLIYYSQIVNDFQKGDIAEGYSVSREKKESFPLTVTSAQKNPTAFYLCASSIPLAGGVDTQYFGPGTRLTVL.

J is TRBJ2-7 and V is TRBV5-5, with a tentative D call TRBD1 (5 bases). V was cut by 0 bases and J by 3 bases, with 10 bases left in between. The length of the CDR3 is 14 residues. Germline V gene data show CDR1 as SGHKS and CDR2 as YYEKEE (reference sequence). CDR3 sequence reads: CASSLDPGNYEQYF. In DNA, the CDR3 is TGTGCCAGCAGCTTGGATCCAGGGAACTACGAGCAGTACTTC.

V is TRBV18 and J is TRBJ2-7; D unclear. The V gene's germline CDR1 is KGHSH and CDR2 LQKENI. There are 13 residues in the CDR3. The V and J ends lost 3 bases and 5 bases respectively, with 11 bases between them. CDR3 in amino acids: CASSPSQANEQYF. The CDR3 DNA sequence: TGTGCCAGCTCACCTAGCCAAGCGAACGAGCAGTACTTC.

The chain is built from TRBV5-1 and TRBJ1-1, with 10 bases that match TRBD1. CDR1 and CDR2 (germline): SGHRS, YFSETQ. This CDR3 region has 14 residues. V lost 4 bases to trimming and J lost 4 bases; unmatched junction nucleotides: 4. The CDR3 here is CASSIDRGRTEAFF. The CDR3 region has the DNA TGCGCCAGCAGCATCGACAGGGGGCGCACTGAAGCTTTCTTT.

The chain combines TRBV7-9 with TRBJ1-3, with D possibly matching TRBD1 (6 bases). CDR1 is SEHNR, CDR2 FQNEAQ, per germline (reference sequence). The germline V and J ends were trimmed by 5 bases and 2 bases, with 16 bases remaining between them. CDR3 length: 16 amino acids. CDR3 amino acids: CASSLTGFKAGNTIYF. The CDR3 DNA is TGTGCCAGCAGCCTCACAGGGTTTAAGGCTGGAAACACCATATATTTT.

As to this clone: Compared with germline, one end of the junction differs, possibly owing to a read error. The chain is built from TRBV7-9 and TRBJ1-3, with D maybe TRBD1 (5 bases). The CDR3 covers 12 residues. Germline values: CDR1 SEHNR, CDR2 FQNEAQ (reference sequence). CDR3 protein: CSSSLPGKTIYF. The CDR3 DNA follows: TGTTCCAGCAGCTTACCAGGGAAGACCATATATTTT. The variable domain in full, with the rest retrieved from reference TRBV7-9 and TRBJ1-3, is DTGVSQNPRHKITKRGQNVTFRCDPISEHNRLYWYRQTLGQGPEFLTYFQNEAQLEKSRLLSDRFSAERPKGSFSTLEIQRTEQGDSAMYLCSSSLPGKTIYFGEGSWLTVV.